One sample yielded the 21 T cell receptor beta chains listed below, sequenced in a study of T cell repertoires in cytomegalovirus infection (dated by TCRdb to 2018 to 2020). The data were produced on an Illumina HiSeq 1500. TCRdb applied fastp at Q25 and MiXCR to the public reads, then kept only in-frame beta chains. Rows with a matching CDR3 protein are joined into one entry that keeps the most common DNA and genes. The sample profile shows around 300,000 distinct CDR3 sequences; 25% of them were found once. Clones ranked in the top ten supply approximately 15% of the sample. The sample consisted of PBMCs. The receptor set was obtained from a human donor in good health (CMV status not recorded). Some clones in this sample may be carry-over from other donors' samples.

This clonotype was seen at least ten times. The chain links TRBV28 to TRBJ2-4; perhaps TRBD2 as D (6 bases). Deletions cut 10 bases from V and 0 bases from J, with 13 bases between. Germline assignment: CDR1 MDHEN and CDR2 SYDVKM. The CDR3 has 14 residues. The CDR3 coding sequence is TGTGCCACCCTGCCCGGGGGAGCCAAAAACATTCAGTACTTC. Its protein product is CATLPGGAKNIQYF.

The CDR3: CATSDYGGSPQGYNEQFF. As DNA, the CDR3 is TGTGCCACCAGTGATTACGGGGGGAGCCCGCAAGGGTACAATGAGCAGTTCTTC. The J gene is TRBJ2-1, the V gene TRBV24-1; 7 positions match TRBD2. Germline-derived CDR1 and CDR2 are KGHDR and SFDVKD. This CDR3 comprises 18 residues. Trimming cost V 2 bases and J 4 bases; bases outside gene matches: 13.

This clonotype appeared once. The chain employs TRBV2 and TRBJ1-5; the D is unclear. Germline CDR1 is SNHLY and CDR2 is FYNNEI. V was trimmed by 5 bases and J by 7 bases, leaving 15 bases between them. The CDR3 loop spans 14 amino acids. The CDR3, as DNA: TGTGCCAGCAGTTCCCAAACGGGGTCCCAGCCCCAGCATTTT. Amino acids: CASSSQTGSQPQHF. Drawing the rest from reference TRBV2 and TRBJ1-5, the complete variable domain is EPEVTQTPSHQVTQMGQEVILRCVPISNHLYFYWYRQILGQKVEFLVSFYNNEISEKSEIFDDQFSVERPDGSNFTLKIRSTKLEDSAMYFCASSSQTGSQPQHFGDGTRLSIL.

At least ten counts were recorded for this clonotype. The rearrangement joins TRBV6-1 to TRBJ2-3, with 7 bases identical to TRBD2. The CDR3 has 14 residues. The germline CDR1 and CDR2 sequences are MNHNS and SASEGT. V trimming: 6 bases; J trimming: 6 bases; junction bases outside the gene matches: 9. DNA of the CDR3: TGTGCCAGCAGCTTGACTAGCTCCCTCGATACGCAGTATTTT. This translates into CASSLTSSLDTQYF.

The chain is built from TRBV24-1 and TRBJ2-5; 8 nucleotides line up with TRBD1. Trimming at V came to 3 bases and at J to 4 bases, leaving 9 bases not matched to a gene. The CDR3 extends over 16 amino acids. Germline loops: CDR1 KGHDR, CDR2 SFDVKD. The CDR3 reads CATSDPRDRRGETQYF. CDR3 sequence (DNA): TGTGCCACCAGTGATCCCCGGGACAGGCGGGGAGAGACCCAGTACTTC.

This clonotype was detected ten times or more. The CDR3 DNA reads TGTGCCAGCAGTGAGGTACTGGCAAGGGGCGGATTTTGGCTCTACAATGAGCAGTTCTTC. Translating gives CASSEVLARGGFWLYNEQFF. This chain connects TRBV25-1 to TRBJ2-1; possible D gene TRBD1, 5 bases. V was pared by 3 bases and J by 3 bases, with 27 bases between. Germline CDR1 and CDR2: MGHDK and SYGVNS. The CDR3 is 20 amino acids.

The chain recombines TRBV4-3 with TRBJ2-7; 9 nucleotides line up with TRBD2. The CDR3 length is 16 residues. The germline gives CDR1 LGHNA, CDR2 YSLEER. Unmatched junction bases numbered 7, after V lost 1 base and J lost 3 bases. The CDR3 coding sequence is TGCGCCAGCAGCCAAGGTCCTAGCGGGGTAGGCTACGAGCAGTACTTC. It translates to CASSQGPSGVGYEQYF.

The rearrangement uses TRBV11-2 and TRBJ2-1; D not resolved. CDR1 is SGHAT, CDR2 FQNNGV, per germline. The CDR3 consists of 14 residues. V shed 3 bases and J shed 3 bases, with 9 bases lying between them. The CDR3 bases are TGTGCCAGCAGCTTCGGTTATGGCTACAATGAGCAGTTCTTC. It encodes CASSFGYGYNEQFF.

This clonotype was detected ten times or more. The chain is built from TRBV7-2 and TRBJ1-6; D is undetermined. The germline V and J ends were trimmed by 2 bases and 5 bases, with 7 bases remaining between them. Germline loops: CDR1 SGHTA, CDR2 FQGNSA. The CDR3 extends over 14 amino acids. The CDR3, as DNA: TGTGCCAGCAGCTTAAAGAGAGATAATTCACCCCTCCACTTT. As protein: CASSLKRDNSPLHF.

This clonotype appeared a few times. The CDR3 DNA is TGTGCCAGCAGCTTAGCGGTGGACAGACAAGAGACCCAGTACTTC. Its translation: CASSLAVDRQETQYF. The chain uses TRBV7-2 and TRBJ2-5; a possible D gene is TRBD1 (6 bases). The CDR3 sequence is 15 residues long. Trimming cost V 0 bases and J 2 bases, with 10 bases left between them. Germline CDR1 is SGHTA and CDR2 is FQGNSA. Looking up the rest from reference TRBV7-2 and TRBJ2-5 gives the full variable domain: GAGVSQSPSNKVTEKGKDVELRCDPISGHTALYWYRQSLGQGLEFLIYFQGNSAPDKSGLPSDRFSAERTGGSVSTLTIQRTQQEDSAVYLCASSLAVDRQETQYFGPGTRLLVL.

This chain uses TRBV27 with TRBJ1-1; 8 bases line up with TRBD1. V lost 6 bases to trimming and J lost 5 bases; unmatched junction nucleotides: 8. The CDR3 is 14 residues long. Per the germline V gene, CDR1 is MNHEY and CDR2 is SMNVEV (reference sequence). In DNA form, the CDR3 reads TGTGCCAGCAGGTGGACAGGGCTGGGGACTGAAGCTTTCTTT. Protein sequence: CASRWTGLGTEAFF.

The genes are TRBV10-3 and TRBJ1-5, with D perhaps matching TRBD1 (5 bases). CDR1 ENHRY and CDR2 SYGVKD come from the germline V gene. Trimming stripped 2 bases from V and 5 bases from J, with 10 bases between. The CDR3 contains 14 residues. CDR3 nucleotides: TGTGCCATCAGTGAGGGCAGGGATTATCAGCCCCAGCATTTT. As protein: CAISEGRDYQPQHF.

The chain recombines TRBV19 with TRBJ2-2; unclear D gene. The length of the CDR3 is 13 residues. The germline gives CDR1 LNHDA, CDR2 SQIVND (reference sequence). V was trimmed by 7 bases and J by 1 base, leaving 7 bases between them. CDR3 sequence: CASNFRNTGELFF. For the CDR3, the DNA is TGTGCCAGTAACTTTAGGAACACCGGGGAGCTGTTTTTT. The full variable domain, rest sourced from reference TRBV19 and TRBJ2-2, is DGGITQSPKYLFRKEGQNVTLSCEQNLNHDAMYWYRQDPGQGLRLIYYSQIVNDFQKGDIAEGYSVSREKKESFPLTVTSAQKNPTAFYLCASNFRNTGELFFGEGSRLTVL.

CDR3 DNA: TGTGCCAGCAGTTTAGAAGACAGGAACACTGAAGCTTTCTTT. Protein sequence: CASSLEDRNTEAFF. This chain uses TRBV12-3 or TRBV12-4 with TRBJ1-1; a weak D match, TRBD1 (5 bases). V was clipped by 1 base and J by 1 base, with 7 bases between them. The CDR3 has 14 residues.

This clonotype has just a few counts. The chain couples TRBV5-5 to TRBJ1-5, with 10 bases lining up with TRBD1. J lost 10 bases, V lost 0 bases, and 7 bases had no gene match. Germline-derived CDR1 and CDR2 are SGHKS and YYEKEE (reference sequence). The CDR3 totals 15 residues. The CDR3, as DNA: TGTGCCAGCAGCTTGGTTGGGACAGGGGTCCAACCCCAGCATTTT. Translation: CASSLVGTGVQPQHF.

V gene TRBV6-1 combines with J gene TRBJ2-5; D not resolved. The germline CDR1 and CDR2 sequences are MNHNS and SASEGT. Trimming shortened V by 3 bases and J by 5 bases, and 10 bases separated the two germline ends. The CDR3 has 13 amino acids. Here the CDR3 reads CASSDRSPETQYF. The CDR3, as DNA: TGTGCCAGCAGTGACAGGTCGCCGGAGACCCAGTACTTC.

This clonotype has more than one count but fewer than ten. The chain recombines TRBV2 with TRBJ1-1; D is unclear. Trimming removed 3 bases at V and 1 base at J, with 6 bases between. From germline, CDR1 is SNHLY and CDR2 FYNNEI. This CDR3 spans 13 amino acids. The CDR3 loop is CASSDRRNTEAFF. CDR3 coding DNA: TGTGCCAGCAGTGACAGGCGGAACACTGAAGCTTTCTTT.

This clonotype was seen a few times. This chain connects TRBV28 to TRBJ1-2; D is perhaps TRBD1 (5 bases). Trimming removed 8 bases at V and 2 bases at J, with 15 bases between. In germline, CDR1 is MDHEN, CDR2 SYDVKM. CDR3 length: 14 amino acids. CDR3 amino acids: CASLTAEGNYGYTF. In DNA, the CDR3 is TGTGCCAGCCTCACGGCGGAGGGGAACTATGGCTACACCTTC.

The J gene is TRBJ2-6, the V gene TRBV5-1; D is possibly TRBD1 (5 bases). This CDR3 has 15 amino acids. Looked up from germline, CDR1 is SGHRS and CDR2 is YFSETQ. Between the trimmed V and J ends, which lost 6 bases and 0 bases, there was a span of 10 bases. CDR3 sequence reads: CASTRQSSGANVLTF. In DNA form, the CDR3 reads TGCGCCAGCACCAGACAGAGCTCTGGGGCCAACGTCCTGACTTTC.

This clonotype was picked up a small number of times. V usage is TRBV5-1 and J usage is TRBJ2-2, with 9 bases aligning to TRBD1. Germline trimming cut 4 bases from V and 6 bases from J; bases unmatched to any gene: 10. The length of the CDR3 is 16 residues. In germline, CDR1 is SGHRS, CDR2 YFSETQ. CDR3 protein: CASSRAQGAQPGELFF. In DNA form, the CDR3 reads TGCGCCAGCAGCCGGGCACAGGGGGCGCAGCCCGGGGAGCTGTTTTTT.

The V gene is TRBV20-1, the J gene TRBJ2-1; 9 bases map to TRBD2. Germline V gives CDR1 DFQATT, CDR2 SNEGSKA (reference sequence). CDR3 length equals 13 residues. DNA of the CDR3: TGCAGCCAAGGCTGGACTAGCGACAATGAGCAGTTCTTC. Encoded protein: CSQGWTSDNEQFF.